A selection of T cell receptor beta chains follows, all from one sample in a study of T cell changes during pregnancy in multiple sclerosis. Here immunoSEQ multiplex PCR was the method, and the copy in TCRdb shows in-frame clones only, minus some. This sample has some 30,000 clones, with 80% to 90% found just once. This specimen consisted of CD8+ T cells from peripheral blood mononuclear cells, obtained in the second trimester of pregnancy. The receptors were sampled from a female donor with multiple sclerosis, enrolled in a pregnancy study. Each CDR3 is given with its conserved first and last residue. Fields, in order: V gene, J gene, D gene, clone size, CDR3 length, CDR3 DNA, CDR3 protein. D genes are given only for firm matches. Where a row states a size, it is once, few, many or the class of an expanded clone; other rows omit it.

>TRBV5-4|TRBJ2-3|TRBD2|once|16
TGTGCCAGCAGCTTACCCCAGCGGGAGGGCCTATATACGCAGTATTTT
CASSLPQREGLYTQYF
>TRBV7-6|TRBJ2-1|NA|NA|13
TGTGCCAGCAGCTTAGTCGTAGACAATGAGCAGTTCTTC
CASSLVVDNEQFF
>TRBV28|TRBJ2-1|TRBD2|NA|16
TGTGCCAGCACCGGTGGAGAGCGGGAGACCTACAATGAGCAGTTCTTC
CASTGGERETYNEQFF
>TRBV5-4|TRBJ2-3|TRBD2|NA|17
TGTGCCAGCAGCCTCAAAGCTGGGGGGGTAAGCACAGATACGCAGTATTTT
CASSLKAGGVSTDTQYF
>TRBV7-8|TRBJ1-1|NA|NA|17
TGTGCCAGCAGCCACTCAGGATCCGGATCATTGAACACTGAAGCTTTCTTT
CASSHSGSGSLNTEAFF
>TRBV28|TRBJ2-1|NA|NA|15
TGTGCCAGCAGTTTGGGGCGGGACCCTGTGCATGAGCAGTTCTTC
CASSLGRDPVHEQFF
>TRBV27|TRBJ2-3|NA|NA|14
TGTGCCAGCAGTTTATTGGGGGCCCGAGATACGCAGTATTTT
CASSLLGARDTQYF
>TRBV6-1|TRBJ2-1|TRBD2|NA|17
TGTGCCAGCAGTGAAGCGGCGGGGGGAAGCTCCTACAATGAGCAGTTCTTC
CASSEAAGGSSYNEQFF
>TRBV11-2|TRBJ2-7|TRBD2|NA|15
TGTGCCAGCAGCTTAGATCGCGGGGGAAGCCTTCAGCAGTACTTC
CASSLDRGGSLQQYF
>TRBV5-6|TRBJ1-5|TRBD1|NA|17
TGTGCCAGCAGCTCCACCGGGACAGGGGGCGTAAATCAGCCCCAGCATTTT
CASSSTGTGGVNQPQHF
>TRBV27|TRBJ1-5|NA|NA|17
TGTGCCAGCAGTTCCAACCGGGGGTGGGATAGCAATCAGCCCCAGCATTTT
CASSSNRGWDSNQPQHF
>TRBV4-1|TRBJ1-1|NA|NA|14
TGCGCCAGCAGAGCCGCCTGGGAGGGAACTGAAGCTTTCTTT
CASRAAWEGTEAFF
>TRBV5-6|TRBJ2-1|NA|NA|14
TGTGCCAGCAGCTTGGGTCAGTCCTACAATGAGCAGTTCTTC
CASSLGQSYNEQFF
>TRBV7-8|TRBJ2-5|NA|NA|13
TGTGCCAGCAGTTCGGTCTCGCCCGAGTTGAAGTACTTC
CASSSVSPELKYF
>TRBV7-8|TRBJ1-1|NA|NA|13
TGTGCCAGCAGCTTTGGAGAAAGCGGTGAAGCTTTCTTT
CASSFGESGEAFF
>TRBV7-3|TRBJ2-3|TRBD2|NA|16
TGTGCCAGCAGCTTAACGGGTCCGGGGGGGACGGATACGCAGTATTTT
CASSLTGPGGTDTQYF
>TRBV4-1|TRBJ2-3|TRBD2|NA|15
TGCGCCAGCAGCCCCCTAGCGGGAGAGGCAGATACGCAGTATTTT
CASSPLAGEADTQYF
>TRBV6-6|TRBJ1-2|NA|NA|13
TGTGCCAGCAGTCAGTCAGAGGACAACGGCTACACCTTC
CASSQSEDNGYTF
>TRBV27|TRBJ2-7|TRBD2|NA|15
TGTGCCAGCAAGCTCGCTAGCGGGGAGTCCTACGAGCAGTACTTC
CASKLASGESYEQYF
>TRBV23-1|TRBJ1-1|NA|once|15
TGCGCCAGCAGTCAATCTCACCTACGGGTAACTGAAGCTTTCTTT
CASSQSHLRVTEAFF
>TRBV7-2|TRBJ2-7|NA|NA|17
TGTGCCAGCAGCTTAGGATCAGCGGGTTTGGTAGCCTACGAGCAGTACTTC
CASSLGSAGLVAYEQYF
>TRBV11-3|TRBJ2-7|NA|NA|15
TGTGCCAGCAGCTTAGCGGGGGGCCTCTCCTACGAGCAGTACTTC
CASSLAGGLSYEQYF
>TRBV7-9|TRBJ1-2|TRBD1|NA|14
TGTGCCAGCAGCCGAGCGGACAGGGTCTCTGGCTACACCTTC
CASSRADRVSGYTF
>TRBV15|TRBJ2-3|TRBD2|NA|15
TGTGCCACCAGCAGGGCTAGCGGGTTTCGATATACGCAGTATTTT
CATSRASGFRYTQYF
>TRBV7-7|TRBJ2-2|NA|NA|13
TGTGCTCTCCTAGCGACGAACACCGGGGAGCTGTTTTTT
CALLATNTGELFF
>TRBV6-6|TRBJ1-4|NA|NA|16
TGTGCCAGCAGTTATTCCCCTGAGGGCGGAGGAGAAAAACTGTTTTTT
CASSYSPEGGGEKLFF
>TRBV7-9|TRBJ2-1|TRBD2|NA|17
TGTGCCAGCAGCCCTAGCGGGGGGGGTGATACGGGCAATGAGCAGTTCTTC
CASSPSGGGDTGNEQFF
>TRBV9|TRBJ2-5|TRBD1|NA|15
TGTGCCAGCAGCGTAGAGGGGACAGGGGGAGAGACCCAGTACTTC
CASSVEGTGGETQYF
>TRBV6-5|TRBJ1-2|TRBD1|NA|15
TGTGCCAGCAACCCGACAGGGAATATTAACTATGGCTACACCTTC
CASNPTGNINYGYTF
>TRBV28|TRBJ2-7|TRBD2|NA|14
TGTGCCAGCAGACTAGCGGGAGAGACCTACGAGCAGTACTTC
CASRLAGETYEQYF
>TRBV15|TRBJ1-2|NA|NA|15
TGTGCCACCAGCGCCCGCGGCAGTGCCTCGGCCGGCTACACCTTC
CATSARGSASAGYTF
>TRBV27|TRBJ2-3|TRBD2|NA|15
TGTGCCAGCAGTTCCAGAGCGGGGGGCACAGATACGCAGTATTTT
CASSSRAGGTDTQYF
>TRBV5-5|TRBJ1-6|TRBD1|NA|16
TGTGCCAGCAGCTTTGAGACAGGGGCGGATTACTCACCCCTCCACTTT
CASSFETGADYSPLHF
>TRBV7-9|TRBJ2-3|NA|NA|15
TGTGCCAGCAGCCCACTAGTTCCAGCTTCAGATACGCAGTATTTT
CASSPLVPASDTQYF
>TRBV6-5|TRBJ1-4|NA|NA|14
TGTGCCAGCAGTTTGGCGGGGGGTTTGGAAAAACTGTTTTTT
CASSLAGGLEKLFF
>TRBV4-2|TRBJ2-3|NA|once|18
TGTGCCAGCAGCCAAGCGGCCTTAGCCTGGACTACGCCGGGGACGCAGTATTTT
CASSQAALAWTTPGTQYF
>TRBV4-1|TRBJ2-4|NA|NA|15
TGCGCCAGCAGCCAAGAAGCAGGGGAAGGAAACATTCAGTACTTC
CASSQEAGEGNIQYF
>TRBV15|TRBJ2-7|NA|NA|13
TGTGCCACCAGCAGCGTGAGGGAAGGCGAGCAGTACTTC
CATSSVREGEQYF
>TRBV6-5|TRBJ2-7|NA|NA|14
TGTGCCAGCAGTTACCGTGAGGGGGTCTACGAGCAGTACTTC
CASSYREGVYEQYF
>TRBV5-6|TRBJ2-7|TRBD1|NA|16
TGTGCCAGCAGCTTGGCGGGACAGCTCTTTTCCTACGAGCAGTACTTC
CASSLAGQLFSYEQYF
>TRBV5-8|TRBJ2-1|TRBD1|NA|15
TGTGCCAGCAGCTTGGGACAGGGATTGTACAATGAGCAGTTCTTC
CASSLGQGLYNEQFF
>TRBV27|TRBJ1-6|TRBD1|NA|15
TGTGCCAGCAGTGCAGGACAGGGTAGGGGTTCACCCCTCCACTTT
CASSAGQGRGSPLHF
>TRBV19|TRBJ2-5|NA|NA|15
TGTGCCAGTAGTATCGGAGGGACGTACCAAGAGACCCAGTACTTC
CASSIGGTYQETQYF
>TRBV7-2|TRBJ2-1|NA|NA|15
TGTGCCAGCAGCTTCTGGGAGTTGCCGTCGGCTGAGCAGTTCTTC
CASSFWELPSAEQFF
>TRBV7-9|TRBJ2-7|TRBD2|NA|17
TGTGCCAGCAGCCCCAGGGCGGGACTAGCGGGAGGATACGAGCAGTACTTC
CASSPRAGLAGGYEQYF
>TRBV5-6|TRBJ1-5|NA|NA|14
TGTGCCAGCAGTGCTACAGGATTGGGTCAGCCCCAGCATTTT
CASSATGLGQPQHF
>TRBV27|TRBJ2-7|NA|few|13
TGTGCCAGCAGTTTAGGCAGGGGCTACGAGCAGTACTTC
CASSLGRGYEQYF
>TRBV27|TRBJ1-2|NA|NA|12
TGTGCCAGTAGCGGGTCCGACTATGGCTACACCTTC
CASSGSDYGYTF
>TRBV5-4|TRBJ2-7|NA|NA|14
TGTGCCAGCAGCTTGGCAGGGTCGTCCTACGAGCAGTACTTC
CASSLAGSSYEQYF
>TRBV4-2|TRBJ2-7|TRBD2|once|16
TGTGCCAGCAGCCAAGATAAGCTAGCGGGGTCCTACGAGCAGTACTTC
CASSQDKLAGSYEQYF
>TRBV13|TRBJ2-1|TRBD1|NA|15
TGTGCCAGCAGCGATCCGGGACAGGGTTTGGATGAGCAGTTCTTC
CASSDPGQGLDEQFF
>TRBV6-6|TRBJ2-1|NA|NA|13
TGTGCCAGCAGTTACCCGGAGACGGATGAGCAGTTCTTC
CASSYPETDEQFF
>TRBV4-1|TRBJ1-2|NA|NA|15
TGCGCCAGCAGCCAAGTTGACAGTTCTAACTATGGCTACACCTTC
CASSQVDSSNYGYTF
>TRBV4-3|TRBJ2-5|TRBD2|NA|15
TGCGCCAGCAGCCAAGGACTAGCGGGGCAAGAGACCCAGTACTTC
CASSQGLAGQETQYF
>TRBV11-3|TRBJ1-3|NA|NA|13
TGTGCCAGCAGCTCCCCAACTGGAAACACCATATATTTT
CASSSPTGNTIYF